This T cell receptor beta chain was sequenced in a study of OX40 agonist ivuxolimab in advanced cancers. Assay: immunoSEQ multiplex PCR; the TCRdb copy retains only in-frame clones and omits some. The table shows fewer than 45,000 clones, with roughly 88% occurring only once. This CDR3 is built from 14 residues. Looked up from germline, CDR1 is MDHEN and CDR2 is SYDVKM. The junction had 4 bases not matched to a gene; V was cut back by 6 bases and J by 1 base. The chain employs TRBV28 and TRBJ2-3, with 7 bases that match TRBD1. Sequenced here: CD4+ or CD8+ T cells sorted from blood, sampled in a trial of the OX40 agonist ivuxolimab. This TCR was sampled from an adult with an advanced solid tumor such as melanoma, head and neck, liver or kidney cancer. CDR3 bases: TGTGCCAGCAGGCCTCAGGGGGGCACAGATACGCAGTATTTT. This codes for CASRPQGGTDTQYF.